The 7 T cell receptor beta chains below come from one sample, sequenced in a study of blood T cells in healthy people across ages. Then a second PCR, running roughly 7 to 11 cycles, was carried out with a sample-barcoded 5' primer and a J-beta primer mix. In TCRdb, the 5' RACE reads were re-called with MiXCR into one record per CDR3 protein. This table has hundreds of thousands of distinct CDR3 sequences, around 50% appearing once. The sequenced sample consisted of blood. These receptors all stem from an elderly man in good health.

Only a few counts were recorded for this clonotype. The V call is TRBV20-1, the J call TRBJ2-1; D unclear. The last part of the DNA fits TRBJ2-7 better; the J call may be wrong. The CDR3 sequence is 16 residues long. Germline V gene lookup returns CDR1 DFQATT and CDR2 SNEGSKA (reference sequence). CDR3 in DNA: TGCAGTGCTAGAGACGGATTACAAAGCTCCTACAATGAGCAGTACTTC. The encoded protein is CSARDGLQSSYNEQYF.

This sequence joins TRBV12-3 or TRBV12-4 and TRBJ2-3; 9 bases line up with TRBD2. After removal of 3 bases from V and 0 bases from J, the junction contained 7 bases not matched to a gene. This CDR3 is built from 17 residues. CDR3 loop: CASSLGPLAGSTDTQYF. Written as DNA, the CDR3 is TGTGCCAGCAGTTTGGGACCCCTAGCGGGAAGCACAGATACGCAGTATTTT.

This clonotype was recorded a few times. The chain uses TRBV18 and TRBJ2-4, with 9 bases identical to TRBD2. The CDR3 has 14 amino acids. The germline CDR1 and CDR2 sequences are KGHSH and LQKENI. The trim removed 4 bases at V and 15 bases at J, leaving 13 bases unmatched. CDR3 DNA sequence: TGTGCCAGCTCACGCAGCGGGGGGAATGATAGTCGGTACTTC. It translates to CASSRSGGNDSRYF.

This clonotype was observed a few times. The chain carries TRBV14 and TRBJ2-5; tentatively, D is TRBD2 (6 bases). The V gene lost 1 base and the J gene lost 9 bases, with 12 bases spanning the gap. Germline assignment: CDR1 SGHDN and CDR2 FVKESK. CDR3 size: 13 residues. This chain's CDR3 is CASSQGLVGPQYF. CDR3 sequence (DNA): TGTGCCAGCAGCCAAGGACTAGTGGGTCCCCAGTACTTC.

This chain connects TRBV11-2 to TRBJ2-7; no clear D gene. The CDR3 has 11 residues. The germline CDR1 and CDR2 sequences are SGHAT and FQNNGV. Trimming pared 3 bases from V and 6 bases from J, leaving 6 bases between. CDR3 region: CASSFDGEQYF. As DNA, the CDR3 is TGTGCCAGCAGCTTTGACGGCGAGCAGTACTTC.

This clonotype came up a few times. The chain carries TRBV7-2 and TRBJ2-3; no clear D gene. Trimming removed 1 base at V and 0 bases at J, with 8 bases between. This CDR3 is 15 amino acids long. From germline, CDR1 is SGHTA and CDR2 FQGNSA. Here the CDR3 DNA reads TGTGCCAGCAGCTTAGAGTCAGCTAGCACAGATACGCAGTATTTT. It yields the protein CASSLESASTDTQYF.

This clonotype was detected only once. The chain carries TRBV29-1 and TRBJ2-2; 9 bases map to TRBD1. The CDR3 loop spans 14 amino acids. Losses at the gene ends were 3 bases for V and 5 bases for J; bases not matched to a gene: 4. The germline gives CDR1 SQVTM, CDR2 ANQGSEA. The CDR3 DNA reads TGCAGCGTTGACCGTGGACAGGGGACCGGGGAGCTGTTTTTT. Translation: CSVDRGQGTGELFF.